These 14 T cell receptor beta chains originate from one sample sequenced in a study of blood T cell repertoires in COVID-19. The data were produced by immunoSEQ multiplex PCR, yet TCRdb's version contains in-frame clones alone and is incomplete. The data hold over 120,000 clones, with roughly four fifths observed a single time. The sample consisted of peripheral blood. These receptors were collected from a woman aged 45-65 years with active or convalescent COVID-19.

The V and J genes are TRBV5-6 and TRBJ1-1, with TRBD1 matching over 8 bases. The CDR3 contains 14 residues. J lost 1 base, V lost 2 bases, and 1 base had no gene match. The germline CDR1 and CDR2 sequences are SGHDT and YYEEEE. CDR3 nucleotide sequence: TGTGCCAGCAGCTTCGGGACAGGGAACACTGAAGCTTTCTTT. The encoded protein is CASSFGTGNTEAFF.

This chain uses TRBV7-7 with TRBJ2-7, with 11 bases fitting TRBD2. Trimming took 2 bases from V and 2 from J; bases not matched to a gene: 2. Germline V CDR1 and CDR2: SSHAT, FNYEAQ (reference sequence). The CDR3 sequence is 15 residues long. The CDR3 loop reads CASSLRSGRAYEQYF. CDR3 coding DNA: TGTGCCAGCAGCTTACGTAGCGGGAGGGCCTACGAGCAGTACTTC.

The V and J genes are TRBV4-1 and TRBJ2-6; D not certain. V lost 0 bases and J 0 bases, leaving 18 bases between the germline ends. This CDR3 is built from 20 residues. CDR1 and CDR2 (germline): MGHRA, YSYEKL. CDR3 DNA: TGCGCCAGCAGCCAAGATCTCGACTCTAATCCGCCCTCTGGGGCCAACGTCCTGACTTTC. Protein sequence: CASSQDLDSNPPSGANVLTF.

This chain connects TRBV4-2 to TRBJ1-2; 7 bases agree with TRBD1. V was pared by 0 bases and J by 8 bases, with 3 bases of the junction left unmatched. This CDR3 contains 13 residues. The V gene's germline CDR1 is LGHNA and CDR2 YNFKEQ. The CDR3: CASSQDLRGGYTF. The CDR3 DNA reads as TGTGCCAGCAGCCAAGATCTCAGGGGGGGCTACACCTTC.

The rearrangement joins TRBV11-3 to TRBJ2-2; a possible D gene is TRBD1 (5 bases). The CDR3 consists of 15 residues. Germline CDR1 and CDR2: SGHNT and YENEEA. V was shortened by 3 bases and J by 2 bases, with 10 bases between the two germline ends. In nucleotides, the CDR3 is TGTGCCAGCAGCTTTACAGGATCCAACACCGGGGAGCTGTTTTTT. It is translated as CASSFTGSNTGELFF.

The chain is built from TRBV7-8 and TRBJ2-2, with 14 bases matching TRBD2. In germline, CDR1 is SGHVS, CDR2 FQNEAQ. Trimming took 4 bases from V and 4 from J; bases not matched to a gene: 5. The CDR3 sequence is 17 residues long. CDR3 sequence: CASSSRLAGGRTGELFF. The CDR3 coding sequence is TGTGCCAGCAGCTCCCGACTAGCGGGGGGGCGCACCGGGGAGCTGTTTTTT.

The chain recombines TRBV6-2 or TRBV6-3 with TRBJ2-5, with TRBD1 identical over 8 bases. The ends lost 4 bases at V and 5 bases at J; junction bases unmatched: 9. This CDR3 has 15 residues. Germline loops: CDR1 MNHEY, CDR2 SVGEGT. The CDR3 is CASSFRQGPSETQYF. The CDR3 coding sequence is TGTGCCAGCAGTTTTAGACAGGGGCCCTCCGAGACCCAGTACTTC.

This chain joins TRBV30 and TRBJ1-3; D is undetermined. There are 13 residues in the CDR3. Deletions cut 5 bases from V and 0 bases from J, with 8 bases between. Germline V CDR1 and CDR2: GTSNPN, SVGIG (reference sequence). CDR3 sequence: CAWGASSGNTIYF. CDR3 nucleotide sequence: TGTGCCTGGGGCGCCAGCTCTGGAAACACCATATATTTT.

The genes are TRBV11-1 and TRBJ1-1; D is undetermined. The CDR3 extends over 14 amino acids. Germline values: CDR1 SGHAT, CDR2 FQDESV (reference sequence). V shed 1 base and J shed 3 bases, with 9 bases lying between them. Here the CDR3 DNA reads TGTGCCAGCAGCTTAGGCACCCAGGACACTGAAGCTTTCTTT. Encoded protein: CASSLGTQDTEAFF.

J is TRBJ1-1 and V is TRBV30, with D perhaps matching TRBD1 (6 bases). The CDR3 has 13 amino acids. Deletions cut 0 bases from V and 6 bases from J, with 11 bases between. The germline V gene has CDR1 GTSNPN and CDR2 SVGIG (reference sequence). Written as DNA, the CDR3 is TGTGCCTGGAGTGTACAGGGAGTCCCTGAAGCTTTCTTT. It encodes CAWSVQGVPEAFF.

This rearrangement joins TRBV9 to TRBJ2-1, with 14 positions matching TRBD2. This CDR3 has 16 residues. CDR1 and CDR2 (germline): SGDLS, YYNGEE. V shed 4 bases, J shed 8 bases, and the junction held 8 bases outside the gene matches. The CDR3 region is CASSQFRLAGGDEQFF. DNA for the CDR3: TGTGCCAGCAGCCAATTTAGACTAGCGGGAGGGGATGAGCAGTTCTTC.

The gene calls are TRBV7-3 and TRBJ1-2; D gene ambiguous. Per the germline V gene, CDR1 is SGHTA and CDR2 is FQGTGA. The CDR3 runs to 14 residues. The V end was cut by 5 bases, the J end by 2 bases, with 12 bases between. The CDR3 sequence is CASSPRGGNYGYTF. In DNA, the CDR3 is TGTGCCAGCAGCCCTCGAGGAGGGAACTATGGCTACACCTTC.

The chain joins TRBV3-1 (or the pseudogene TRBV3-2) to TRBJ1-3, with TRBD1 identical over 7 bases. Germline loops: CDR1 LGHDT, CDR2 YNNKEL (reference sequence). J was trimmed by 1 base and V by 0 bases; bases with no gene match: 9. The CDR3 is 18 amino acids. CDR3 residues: CASSQDDTGERSGNTIYF. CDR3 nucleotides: TGTGCCAGCAGCCAAGATGATACAGGGGAAAGATCTGGAAACACCATATATTTT.

The CDR3 DNA follows: TGTGCTAGTGGCCCTTCGACAGGGATCTATGGCTACACCTTC. Encoded protein: CASGPSTGIYGYTF. The rearrangement uses TRBV12-5 and TRBJ1-2; 7 bases are a match to TRBD1. CDR1 is LGHNT and CDR2 is FRNRAP in the germline V gene. The V segment lost 6 bases and the J segment 4 bases; nucleotides outside the gene matches: 8. The CDR3 spans 14 residues.